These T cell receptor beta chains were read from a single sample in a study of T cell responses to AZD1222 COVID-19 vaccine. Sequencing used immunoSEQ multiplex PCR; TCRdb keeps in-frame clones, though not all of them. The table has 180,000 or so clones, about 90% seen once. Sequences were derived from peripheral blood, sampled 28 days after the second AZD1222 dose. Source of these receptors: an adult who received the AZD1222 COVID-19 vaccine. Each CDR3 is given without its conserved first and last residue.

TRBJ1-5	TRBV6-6	ASSGQGGKGQPQH
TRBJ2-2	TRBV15	ATSRPLADFTGELF
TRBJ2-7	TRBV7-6	ASSLGDGSTYEQY
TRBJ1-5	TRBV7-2	ASSPMPGTGGSSQPQH
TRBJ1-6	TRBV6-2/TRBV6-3	ASSYSSGDHSPLH
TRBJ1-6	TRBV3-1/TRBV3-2	ASSHYRGGSPLH
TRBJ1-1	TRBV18	ASSPPGTGKNTEAF
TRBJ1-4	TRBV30	AWSVLRSLNEKLF
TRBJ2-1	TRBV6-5	ASSYSLYNEQF
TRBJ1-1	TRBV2	ASSKHGRRNTEAF
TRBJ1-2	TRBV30	ACEGGRGPNGYT
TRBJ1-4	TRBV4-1	ASSRIGNLIGEKLF
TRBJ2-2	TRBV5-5	ASSVDTNTGELF
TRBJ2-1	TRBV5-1	ASSLGGGTHNEQF
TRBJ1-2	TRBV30	AWSVWTGDYGYT
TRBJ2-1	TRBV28	ASSLQTRQGYNEQF
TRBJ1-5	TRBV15	ATSHDRGGQPQH
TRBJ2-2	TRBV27	ASSLWSNTGELF
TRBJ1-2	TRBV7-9	ASSLEQLRGYT
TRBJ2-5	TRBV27	ASSLSDREVETQY
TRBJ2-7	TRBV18	ASSPSAPLDEQY
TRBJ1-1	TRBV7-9	ASSLLGGETEAF
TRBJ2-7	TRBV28	ASSLSNYEQY
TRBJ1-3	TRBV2	ASSEWAGTGNTIY
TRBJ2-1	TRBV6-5	ASSYTTSGNEQF
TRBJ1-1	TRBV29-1	SVVTRQPNTEAF
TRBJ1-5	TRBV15	ATSRTTASNQPQH
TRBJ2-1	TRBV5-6	ASSFLPSTYNEQF
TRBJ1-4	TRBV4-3	ASSQDSRGTGEKLF
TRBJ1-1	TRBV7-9	ASSLVDWEGSAF
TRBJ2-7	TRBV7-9	ASSLAGTGGYEQY
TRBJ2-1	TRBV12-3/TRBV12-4	ASSTQLSGEQF
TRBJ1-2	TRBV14	ASSQAANYGYT
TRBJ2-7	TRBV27	ASSLYGDRGISEQY
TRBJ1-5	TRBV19	ASLATGTGLNLLNQPQH
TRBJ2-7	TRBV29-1	SVEDGSYEQY
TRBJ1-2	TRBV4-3	ASSQGGQGASGYT
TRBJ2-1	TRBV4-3	ASSQAALAGGDYNEQF